This T cell receptor beta chain was obtained from a study of CD8+ T cells in alopecia areata. The sample's treatment: oral pan-JAK inhibitor, 5-10 mg twice daily. Extraction and reverse transcription of RNA yielded cDNA as the sequencing template. Profiling relied on immunoSEQ multiplex PCR, and the TCRdb table lists in-frame clones only, not all of them. The table includes 110,000 to 150,000 clones, nearly 55% detected once. Germline loops: CDR1 SGHAT, CDR2 FQNNGV. The CDR3 contains 16 residues. Comments on this clone: Sequence at one end of the junction differs from germline and may be a read error.

This TCR derives from a human donor with alopecia areata. The genes are TRBV11-2 and TRBJ2-7; maybe TRBD2 (7 bases). The material sequenced was CD8+ T cells sorted from blood, taken at week 4, from a patient treated with tofacitinib. The CDR3 loop is CASSIEGGGPSVEQYF. DNA of the CDR3: TGTGCCAGCAGCATAGAGGGAGGGGGACCGTCTGTCGAGCAGTACTTC.